This T cell receptor beta chain was sequenced in a study of monozygotic twins with inflammatory bowel disease. Using eight separate reactions per sample, the authors generated cDNA. The UMIs contained a 6-nucleotide sample barcode. They were added by template switching during cDNA synthesis. TCRdb reanalyzed the 5' RACE reads, giving one entry per CDR3 protein sequence and no DNA. The sample spans 150,000 to 200,000 distinct CDR3 sequences; the ten largest clones claim 2% to 2.5%. Germline V CDR1 and CDR2: SGHAT, FQNNGV. The CDR3 covers 14 residues. The chain recombines TRBV11-2 with TRBJ2-2. The receptor was derived from a human donor with ulcerative colitis or Crohn's disease, or a healthy co-twin of an affected twin (not recorded which). Specimen: blood. CDR3 sequence: CASSLNYNTGELFF.